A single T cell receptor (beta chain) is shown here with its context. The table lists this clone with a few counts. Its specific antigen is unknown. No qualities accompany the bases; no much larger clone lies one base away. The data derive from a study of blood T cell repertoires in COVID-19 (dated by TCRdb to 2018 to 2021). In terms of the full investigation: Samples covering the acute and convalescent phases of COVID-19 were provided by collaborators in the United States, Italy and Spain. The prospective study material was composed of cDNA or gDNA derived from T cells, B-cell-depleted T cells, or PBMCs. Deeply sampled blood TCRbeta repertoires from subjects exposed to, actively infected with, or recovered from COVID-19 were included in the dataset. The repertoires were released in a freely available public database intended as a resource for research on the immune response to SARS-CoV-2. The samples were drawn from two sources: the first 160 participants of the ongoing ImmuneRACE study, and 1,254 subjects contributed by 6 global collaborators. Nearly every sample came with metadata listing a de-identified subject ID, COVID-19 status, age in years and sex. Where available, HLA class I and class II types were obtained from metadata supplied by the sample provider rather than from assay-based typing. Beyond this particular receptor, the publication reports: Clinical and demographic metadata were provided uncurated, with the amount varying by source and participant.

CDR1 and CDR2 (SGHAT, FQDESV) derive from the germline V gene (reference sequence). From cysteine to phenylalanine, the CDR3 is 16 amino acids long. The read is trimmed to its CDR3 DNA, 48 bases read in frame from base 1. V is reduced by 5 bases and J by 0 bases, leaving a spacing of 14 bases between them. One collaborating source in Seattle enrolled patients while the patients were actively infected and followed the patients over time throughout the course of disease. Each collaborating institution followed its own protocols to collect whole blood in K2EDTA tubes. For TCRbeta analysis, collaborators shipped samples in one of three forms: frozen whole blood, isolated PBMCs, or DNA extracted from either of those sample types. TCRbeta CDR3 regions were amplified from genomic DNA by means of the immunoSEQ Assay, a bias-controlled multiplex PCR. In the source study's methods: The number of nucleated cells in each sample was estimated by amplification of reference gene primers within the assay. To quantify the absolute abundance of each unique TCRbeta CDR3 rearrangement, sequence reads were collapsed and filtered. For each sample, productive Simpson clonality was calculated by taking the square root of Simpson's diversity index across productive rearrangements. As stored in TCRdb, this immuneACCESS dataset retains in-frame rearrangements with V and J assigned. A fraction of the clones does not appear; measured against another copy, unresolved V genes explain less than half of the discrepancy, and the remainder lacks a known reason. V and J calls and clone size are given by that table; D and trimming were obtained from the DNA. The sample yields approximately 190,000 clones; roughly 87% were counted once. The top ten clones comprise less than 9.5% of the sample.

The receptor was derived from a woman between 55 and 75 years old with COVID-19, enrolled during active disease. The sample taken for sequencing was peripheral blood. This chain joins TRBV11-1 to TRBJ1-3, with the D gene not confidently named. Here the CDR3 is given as CASSQRERDSGNTIYF. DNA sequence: TGTGCCAGCAGCCAGAGGGAACGGGACTCTGGAAACACCATATATTTT.